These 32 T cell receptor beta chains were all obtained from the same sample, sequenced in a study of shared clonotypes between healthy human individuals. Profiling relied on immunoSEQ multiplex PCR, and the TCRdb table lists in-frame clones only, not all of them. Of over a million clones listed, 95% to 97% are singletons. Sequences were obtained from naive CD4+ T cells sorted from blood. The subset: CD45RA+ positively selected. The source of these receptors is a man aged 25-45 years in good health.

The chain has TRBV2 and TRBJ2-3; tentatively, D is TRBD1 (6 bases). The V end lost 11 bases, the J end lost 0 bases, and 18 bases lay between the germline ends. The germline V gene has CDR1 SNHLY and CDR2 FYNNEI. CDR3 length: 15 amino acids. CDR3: CALQGRPPSTDTQYF. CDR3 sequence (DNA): TGTGCCCTACAGGGACGTCCACCGAGCACAGATACGCAGTATTTT.

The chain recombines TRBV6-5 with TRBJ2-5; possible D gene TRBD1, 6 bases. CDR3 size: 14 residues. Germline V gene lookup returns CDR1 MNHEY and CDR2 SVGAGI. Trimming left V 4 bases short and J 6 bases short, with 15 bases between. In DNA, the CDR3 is TGTGCCAGCAGTTCCCAGGGGCTTGACAAGACCCAGTACTTC. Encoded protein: CASSSQGLDKTQYF.

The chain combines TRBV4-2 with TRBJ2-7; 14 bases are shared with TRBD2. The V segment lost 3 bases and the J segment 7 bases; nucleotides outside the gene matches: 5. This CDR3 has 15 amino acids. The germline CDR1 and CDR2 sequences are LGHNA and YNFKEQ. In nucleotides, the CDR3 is TGTGCCAGCAGCCAGGGACTAGCGGGAGAGAGTGAGCAGTACTTC. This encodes CASSQGLAGESEQYF.

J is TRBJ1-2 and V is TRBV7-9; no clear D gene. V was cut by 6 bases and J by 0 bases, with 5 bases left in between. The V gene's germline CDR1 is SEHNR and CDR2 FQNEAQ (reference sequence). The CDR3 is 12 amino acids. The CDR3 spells CASRRTNYGYTF. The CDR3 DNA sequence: TGTGCCAGCAGACGAACTAACTATGGCTACACCTTC.

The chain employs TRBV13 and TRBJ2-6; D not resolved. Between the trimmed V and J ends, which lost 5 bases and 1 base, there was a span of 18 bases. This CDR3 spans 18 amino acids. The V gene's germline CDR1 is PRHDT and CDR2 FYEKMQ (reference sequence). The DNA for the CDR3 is TGTGCCAGCAGCGCCCGACGATCTAGGGTATCTGGGGCCAACGTCCTGACTTTC. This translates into CASSARRSRVSGANVLTF.

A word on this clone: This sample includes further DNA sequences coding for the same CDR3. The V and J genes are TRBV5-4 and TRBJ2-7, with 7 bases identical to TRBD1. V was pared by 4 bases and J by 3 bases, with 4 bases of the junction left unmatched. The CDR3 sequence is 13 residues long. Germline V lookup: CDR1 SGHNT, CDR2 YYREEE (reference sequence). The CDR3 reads CASSPGDSYEQYF. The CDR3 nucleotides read TGTGCCAGCAGCCCTGGGGACAGCTACGAGCAGTACTTC.

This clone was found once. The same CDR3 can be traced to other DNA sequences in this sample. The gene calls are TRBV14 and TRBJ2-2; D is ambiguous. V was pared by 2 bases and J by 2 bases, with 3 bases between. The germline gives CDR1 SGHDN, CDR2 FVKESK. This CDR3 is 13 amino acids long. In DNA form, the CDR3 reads TGTGCCAGCAGCCAAACCAACACCGGGGAGCTGTTTTTT. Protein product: CASSQTNTGELFF.

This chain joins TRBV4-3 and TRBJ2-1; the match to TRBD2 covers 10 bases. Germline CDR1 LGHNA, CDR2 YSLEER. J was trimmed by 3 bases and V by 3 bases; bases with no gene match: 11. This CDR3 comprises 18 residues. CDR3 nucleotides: TGCGCCAGCAGCCACGACTATCCGGGGACTAGCGTCTACAATGAGCAGTTCTTC. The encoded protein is CASSHDYPGTSVYNEQFF.

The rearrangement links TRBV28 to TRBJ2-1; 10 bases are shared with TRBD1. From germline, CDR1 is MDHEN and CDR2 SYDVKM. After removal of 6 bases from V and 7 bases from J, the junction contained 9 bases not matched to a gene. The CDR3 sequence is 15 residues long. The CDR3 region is CASSLPDRGLNEQFF. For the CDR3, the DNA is TGTGCCAGCAGCCTCCCTGACAGGGGGCTGAATGAGCAGTTCTTC.

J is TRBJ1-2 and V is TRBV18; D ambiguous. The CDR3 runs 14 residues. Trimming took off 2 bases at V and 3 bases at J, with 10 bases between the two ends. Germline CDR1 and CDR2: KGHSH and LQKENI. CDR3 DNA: TGTGCCAGCTCACCAACGTCCACTGACTATGGCTACACCTTC. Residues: CASSPTSTDYGYTF.

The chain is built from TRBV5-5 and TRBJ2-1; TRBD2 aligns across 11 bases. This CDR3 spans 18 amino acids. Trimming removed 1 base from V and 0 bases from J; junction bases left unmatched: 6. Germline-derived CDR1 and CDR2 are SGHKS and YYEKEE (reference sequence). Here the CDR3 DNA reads TGTGCCAGCAGCTTGTATGCGACTAGCGGGATCTCCTACAATGAGCAGTTCTTC. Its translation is CASSLYATSGISYNEQFF. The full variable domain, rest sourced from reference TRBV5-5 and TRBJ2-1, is DAGVTQSPTHLIKTRGQQVTLRCSPISGHKSVSWYQQVLGQGPQFIFQYYEKEERGRGNFPDRFSARQFPNYSSELNVNALLLGDSALYLCASSLYATSGISYNEQFFGPGTRLTVL.

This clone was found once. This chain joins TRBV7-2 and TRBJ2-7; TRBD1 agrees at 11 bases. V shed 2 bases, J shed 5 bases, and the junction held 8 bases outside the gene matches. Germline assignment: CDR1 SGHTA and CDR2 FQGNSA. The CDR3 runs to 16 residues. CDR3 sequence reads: CASSLFPGQGVNEQYF. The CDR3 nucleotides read TGTGCCAGCAGCTTATTCCCGGGACAGGGGGTAAACGAGCAGTACTTC.

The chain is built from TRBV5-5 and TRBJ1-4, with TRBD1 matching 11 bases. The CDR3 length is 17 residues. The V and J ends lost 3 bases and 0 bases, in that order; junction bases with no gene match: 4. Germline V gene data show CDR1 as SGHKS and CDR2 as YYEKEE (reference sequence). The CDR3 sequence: CASSSRTGGATNEKLFF. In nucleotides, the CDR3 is TGTGCCAGCAGCTCCCGGACAGGGGGCGCAACTAATGAAAAACTGTTTTTT.

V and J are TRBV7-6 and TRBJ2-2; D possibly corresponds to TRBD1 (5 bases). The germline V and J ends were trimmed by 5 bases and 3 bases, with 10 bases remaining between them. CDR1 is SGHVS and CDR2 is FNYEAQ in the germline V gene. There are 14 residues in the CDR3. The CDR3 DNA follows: TGTGCCAGCAGCCCCACAGGATACACCGGGGAGCTGTTTTTT. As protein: CASSPTGYTGELFF.

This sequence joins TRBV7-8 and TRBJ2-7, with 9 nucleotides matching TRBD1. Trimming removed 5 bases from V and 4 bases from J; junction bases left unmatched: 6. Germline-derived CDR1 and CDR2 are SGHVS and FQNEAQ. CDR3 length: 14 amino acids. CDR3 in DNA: TGTGCCAGCAGCCAGTCGACAGGGGGATACGAGCAGTACTTC. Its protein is CASSQSTGGYEQYF.

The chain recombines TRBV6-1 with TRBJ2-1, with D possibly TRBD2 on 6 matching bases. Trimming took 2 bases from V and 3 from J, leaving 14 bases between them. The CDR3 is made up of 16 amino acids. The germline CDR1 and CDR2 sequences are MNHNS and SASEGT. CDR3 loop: CASSERRAGFYNEQFF. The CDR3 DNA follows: TGTGCCAGCAGTGAACGGCGAGCGGGTTTCTACAATGAGCAGTTCTTC.

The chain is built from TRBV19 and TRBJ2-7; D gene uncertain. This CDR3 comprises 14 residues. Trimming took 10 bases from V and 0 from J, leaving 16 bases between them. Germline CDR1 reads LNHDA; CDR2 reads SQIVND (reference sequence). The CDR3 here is CATQATVYSYEQYF. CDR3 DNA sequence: TGTGCCACCCAAGCAACAGTCTACTCCTACGAGCAGTACTTC.

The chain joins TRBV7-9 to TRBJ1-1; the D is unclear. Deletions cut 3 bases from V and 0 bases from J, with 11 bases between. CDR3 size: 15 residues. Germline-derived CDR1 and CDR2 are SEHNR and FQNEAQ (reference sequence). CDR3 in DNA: TGTGCCAGCAGCTTCAAGGATCCCATGAACACTGAAGCTTTCTTT. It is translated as CASSFKDPMNTEAFF.

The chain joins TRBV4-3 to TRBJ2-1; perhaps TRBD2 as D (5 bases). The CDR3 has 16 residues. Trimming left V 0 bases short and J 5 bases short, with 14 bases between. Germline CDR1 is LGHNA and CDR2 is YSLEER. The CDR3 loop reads CASSQDLQRSHNEQFF. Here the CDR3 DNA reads TGCGCCAGCAGCCAAGACTTGCAGCGGAGTCACAATGAGCAGTTCTTC.

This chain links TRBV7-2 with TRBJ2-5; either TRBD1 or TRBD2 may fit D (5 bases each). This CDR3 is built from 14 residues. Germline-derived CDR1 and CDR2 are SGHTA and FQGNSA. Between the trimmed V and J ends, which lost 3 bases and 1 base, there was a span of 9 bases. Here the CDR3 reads CASSLGEPQETQYF. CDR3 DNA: TGTGCCAGCAGCTTGGGGGAGCCCCAAGAGACCCAGTACTTC.

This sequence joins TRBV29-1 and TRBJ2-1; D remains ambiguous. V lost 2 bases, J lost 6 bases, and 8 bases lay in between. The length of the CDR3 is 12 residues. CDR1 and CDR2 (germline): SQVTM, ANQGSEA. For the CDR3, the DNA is TGCAGCGTTGAATACGGTGGCAATGAGCAGTTCTTC. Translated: CSVEYGGNEQFF.

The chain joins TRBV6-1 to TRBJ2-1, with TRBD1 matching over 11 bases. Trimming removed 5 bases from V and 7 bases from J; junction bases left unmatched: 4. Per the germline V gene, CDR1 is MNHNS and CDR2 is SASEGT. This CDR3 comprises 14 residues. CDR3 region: CASSRTGGGNEQFF. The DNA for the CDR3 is TGTGCCAGCAGTAGGACAGGGGGCGGGAATGAGCAGTTCTTC.

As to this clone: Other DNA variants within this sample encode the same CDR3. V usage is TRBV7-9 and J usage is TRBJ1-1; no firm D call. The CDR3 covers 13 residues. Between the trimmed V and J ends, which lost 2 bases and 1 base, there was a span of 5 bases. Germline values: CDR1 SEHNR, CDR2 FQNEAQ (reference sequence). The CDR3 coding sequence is TGTGCCAGCAGCTTACTGGGGAACACTGAAGCTTTCTTT. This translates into CASSLLGNTEAFF.

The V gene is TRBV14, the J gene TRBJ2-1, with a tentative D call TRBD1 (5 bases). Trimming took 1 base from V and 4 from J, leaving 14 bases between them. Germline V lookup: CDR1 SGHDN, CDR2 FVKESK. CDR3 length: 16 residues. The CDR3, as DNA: TGTGCCAGCAGCCAAGGAAAGGGGCAGCCATACAATGAGCAGTTCTTC. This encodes CASSQGKGQPYNEQFF. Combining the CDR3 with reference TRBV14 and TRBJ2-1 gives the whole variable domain EAGVTQFPSHSVIEKGQTVTLRCDPISGHDNLYWYRRVMGKEIKFLLHFVKESKQDESGMPNNRFLAERTGGTYSTLKVQPAELEDSGVYFCASSQGKGQPYNEQFFGPGTRLTVL.

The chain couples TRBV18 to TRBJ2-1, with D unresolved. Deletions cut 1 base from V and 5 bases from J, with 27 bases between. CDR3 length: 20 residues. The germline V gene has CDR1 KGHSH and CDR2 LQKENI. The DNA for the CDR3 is TGTGCCAGCTCACCACGTCTTTCTCGCGGCAGGTCAATAGAAAACAATGAGCAGTTCTTC. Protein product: CASSPRLSRGRSIENNEQFF.

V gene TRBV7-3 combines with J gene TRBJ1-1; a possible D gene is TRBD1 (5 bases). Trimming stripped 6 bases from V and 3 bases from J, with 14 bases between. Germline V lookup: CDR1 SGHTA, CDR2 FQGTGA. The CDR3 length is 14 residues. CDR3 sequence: CASSQNGGYTEAFF. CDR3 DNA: TGTGCCAGCAGTCAAAACGGGGGGTACACTGAAGCTTTCTTT. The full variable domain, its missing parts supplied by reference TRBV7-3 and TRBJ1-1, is GAGVSQTPSNKVTEKGKYVELRCDPISGHTALYWYRQSLGQGPEFLIYFQGTGAADDSGLPNDRFFAVRPEGSVSTLKIQRTERGDSAVYLCASSQNGGYTEAFFGQGTRLTVV.

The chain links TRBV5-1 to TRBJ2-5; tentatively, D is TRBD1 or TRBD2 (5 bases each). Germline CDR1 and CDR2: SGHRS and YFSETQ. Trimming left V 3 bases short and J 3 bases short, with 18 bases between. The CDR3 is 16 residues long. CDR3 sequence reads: CASSSGWWGTEETQYF. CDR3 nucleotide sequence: TGCGCCAGCAGCTCGGGGTGGTGGGGCACCGAAGAGACCCAGTACTTC.

The CDR3 DNA is TGTGCCAGCAGCCGACGGATGGGACAGAATGAAAAACTGTTTTTT. Its protein is CASSRRMGQNEKLFF. The V call is TRBV5-6, the J call TRBJ1-4; the match to TRBD1 covers 7 bases. The germline V gene has CDR1 SGHDT and CDR2 YYEEEE. Unmatched junction bases numbered 8, after V lost 4 bases and J lost 5 bases. The CDR3 consists of 15 residues.

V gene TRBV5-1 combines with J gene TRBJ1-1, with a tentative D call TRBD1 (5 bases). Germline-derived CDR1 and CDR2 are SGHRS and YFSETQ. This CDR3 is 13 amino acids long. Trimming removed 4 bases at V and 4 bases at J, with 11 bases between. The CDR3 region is CASSATGATEAFF. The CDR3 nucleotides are TGCGCCAGCAGCGCTACCGGGGCCACTGAAGCTTTCTTT.

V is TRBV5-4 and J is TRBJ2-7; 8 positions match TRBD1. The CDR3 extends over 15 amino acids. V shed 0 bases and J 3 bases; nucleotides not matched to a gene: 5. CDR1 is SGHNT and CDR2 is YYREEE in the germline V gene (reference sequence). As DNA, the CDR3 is TGTGCCAGCAGCTTGGCAGGGGGCCGTGGCTACGAGCAGTACTTC. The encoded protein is CASSLAGGRGYEQYF.

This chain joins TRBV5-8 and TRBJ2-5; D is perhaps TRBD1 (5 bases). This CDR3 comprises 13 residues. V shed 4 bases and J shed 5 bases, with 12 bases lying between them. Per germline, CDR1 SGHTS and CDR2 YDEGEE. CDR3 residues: CASSRGIGETQYF. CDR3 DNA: TGTGCCAGCAGCAGGGGAATCGGGGAGACCCAGTACTTC.

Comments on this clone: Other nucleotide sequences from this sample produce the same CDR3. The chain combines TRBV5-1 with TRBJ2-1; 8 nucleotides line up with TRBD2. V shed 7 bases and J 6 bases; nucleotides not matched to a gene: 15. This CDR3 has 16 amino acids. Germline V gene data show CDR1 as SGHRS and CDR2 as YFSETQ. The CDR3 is CASAEGASGSSNEQFF. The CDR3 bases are TGCGCCAGCGCTGAGGGAGCAAGCGGGAGTAGCAATGAGCAGTTCTTC.